The sequence of this T cell receptor beta chain was determined in a study of T cells in localized non-small cell lung cancer. Trimming took 7 bases from V and 1 from J, leaving 13 bases between them. Germline loops: CDR1 LNHDA, CDR2 SQIVND (reference sequence). This CDR3 has 14 amino acids. Samples of adjacent lung (free of atypia) were collected at least 2 cm from the tumor margin. Study-level points and caveats: Longer overall survival was associated with a higher density of T cells in the blood.

TCRdb's copy holds only in-frame clones and misses some; the assay was immunoSEQ multiplex PCR. The sample holds 800 or so clones, 34% seen once. As concerns this clone: Its antigen is not known.

This receptor was obtained from a male donor at least 60 years old with stage II lung adenocarcinoma. This specimen consisted of normal lung tissue next to the tumor, obtained before any cancer treatment. The chain links TRBV19 to TRBJ1-1; D is unresolved. The CDR3 coding sequence is TGTGCCAGTACCCCCGGAACGCGGAACACTGAAGCTTTCTTT. It yields the protein CASTPGTRNTEAFF.